A single sample gave rise to the 23 T cell receptor beta chains below, sequenced in a study of PD-1 blockade in classical Hodgkin lymphoma. Indicated time point: cycle 4 day 1 (C4D1), after less than 7 weeks of nivolumab. Each and every patient relapsed after autologous stem cell transplantation, and patients got differing brentuximab vedotin exposure. Clones were sequenced by immunoSEQ multiplex PCR, and TCRdb holds only the in-frame ones, with some missing. Of about 110,000 clones in the sample, about nine tenths are singletons; the top ten hold 19%. The sample consisted of peripheral blood mononuclear cells (PBMCs), taken before the fourth cycle of nivolumab. The receptor source for this set is a human donor with classical Hodgkin lymphoma.

This clone was observed a handful of times. V usage is TRBV15 and J usage is TRBJ1-2; D not certain. CDR3 size: 13 residues. Trimming stripped 0 bases from V and 13 bases from J, with 15 bases between. Germline-derived CDR1 and CDR2 are LNHNV and YYDKDF (reference sequence). CDR3 protein: CATSRDHGQYPTF. The CDR3 DNA sequence: TGTGCCACCAGCAGAGATCATGGCCAGTACCCCACCTTC.

The chain links TRBV6-5 to TRBJ1-3; D unclear. The germline CDR1 and CDR2 sequences are MNHEY and SVGAGI. The CDR3 is 11 amino acids. Trimming removed 7 bases at V and 4 bases at J, with 5 bases between. CDR3 bases: TGTGCCAGCACAAGGGGAAACACCATATATTTT. Encoded protein: CASTRGNTIYF.

The CDR3 DNA reads TGTGCCAGCAGTTTAGGGTCCCTGGGGGTCGGCTATGGCTACACCTTC. This gives the protein CASSLGSLGVGYGYTF. The chain is built from TRBV28 and TRBJ1-2; possibly TRBD1 for D (5 bases). Trimming left V 2 bases short and J 4 bases short, with 17 bases between. This CDR3 has 16 residues. Germline V CDR1 and CDR2: MDHEN, SYDVKM.

The chain carries TRBV2 and TRBJ2-1; the match to TRBD2 covers 9 bases. The CDR3 extends over 16 amino acids. Germline CDR1 reads SNHLY; CDR2 reads FYNNEI. The J segment lost 5 bases and the V segment lost 4 bases, leaving 9 bases of the junction unmatched. The CDR3 DNA reads TGTGCCAGCAGTGGTGGTAGCGGGAGCTCGGACAATGAGCAGTTCTTC. Amino acid sequence: CASSGGSGSSDNEQFF.

The rearrangement uses TRBV5-6 and TRBJ1-2, with D maybe TRBD1 (6 bases). Trimming left V 3 bases short and J 4 bases short, with 13 bases between. CDR3 size: 14 residues. Germline V gives CDR1 SGHDT, CDR2 YYEEEE. CDR3 in DNA: TGTGCCAGCAGCTCAAAACAGGGTATCTATGGCTACACCTTC. This encodes CASSSKQGIYGYTF.

The V call is TRBV7-9, the J call TRBJ2-2, with 7 bases identical to TRBD1. J was trimmed by 5 bases and V by 5 bases; bases with no gene match: 8. The CDR3 loop spans 15 amino acids. The germline CDR1 and CDR2 sequences are SEHNR and FQNEAQ (reference sequence). CDR3 sequence reads: CASSDPTGLTGELFF. CDR3 in DNA: TGTGCCAGCAGCGACCCGACAGGGTTAACCGGGGAGCTGTTTTTT.

This clone was picked up one time. CDR3 residues: CASSPEGYTEAFF. The CDR3 DNA follows: TGTGCCAGCAGCCCGGAGGGATACACTGAAGCTTTCTTT. The V and J genes are TRBV7-8 and TRBJ1-1; unclear D gene. CDR1 and CDR2 (germline): SGHVS, FQNEAQ. V was trimmed by 5 bases and J by 3 bases, leaving 10 bases between them. The CDR3 consists of 13 residues. Full variable domain (outside the CDR3, taken from reference TRBV7-8 and TRBJ1-1): GAGVSQSPRYKVAKRGQDVALRCDPISGHVSLFWYQQALGQGPEFLTYFQNEAQLDKSGLPSDRFFAERPEGSVSTLKIQRTQQEDSAVYLCASSPEGYTEAFFGQGTRLTVV.

The chain uses TRBV6-5 and TRBJ1-2; D gene unclear. The germline V gene encodes CDR1 MNHEY and CDR2 SVGAGI. V was trimmed by 2 bases and J by 8 bases, leaving 12 bases between them. The CDR3 has 13 residues. The CDR3 DNA follows: TGTGCCAGCAGTTACGCGGGGTCGGGCGGCTACACCTTC. Amino acid sequence: CASSYAGSGGYTF.

V usage is TRBV28 and J usage is TRBJ1-1; D is unclear. The germline V and J ends were trimmed by 5 bases and 0 bases, with 13 bases remaining between them. The CDR3 spans 15 residues. Germline-derived CDR1 and CDR2 are MDHEN and SYDVKM. The CDR3 reads CASSPTGLMNTEAFF. The CDR3 DNA follows: TGTGCCAGCAGTCCTACGGGCCTAATGAACACTGAAGCTTTCTTT.

This clone has just one count. The chain has TRBV19 and TRBJ1-2; 7 nucleotides match TRBD1. CDR3 size: 17 residues. V was clipped by 4 bases and J by 5 bases; unmatched bases: 16. Germline loops: CDR1 LNHDA, CDR2 SQIVND (reference sequence). The CDR3 is CASSTAGAGGIRYGYTF. In DNA form, the CDR3 reads TGTGCCAGTAGTACCGCGGGAGCAGGGGGAATTCGATATGGCTACACCTTC.

The V and J genes are TRBV5-6 and TRBJ1-2, with D tentatively TRBD1 (5 bases). Deletions cut 0 bases from V and 4 bases from J, with 13 bases between. The germline V gene encodes CDR1 SGHDT and CDR2 YYEEEE. This CDR3 contains 15 residues. The CDR3 DNA reads TGTGCCAGCAGCTTGGGTCCGGGGCGGACCTATGGCTACACCTTC. Protein: CASSLGPGRTYGYTF.

The chain joins TRBV11-2 to TRBJ2-1; possibly TRBD1 for D (6 bases). Germline CDR1 is SGHAT and CDR2 is FQNNGV. The V gene lost 5 bases and the J gene lost 4 bases, with 15 bases spanning the gap. This CDR3 has 15 amino acids. The CDR3: CASSTYNGQYNEQFF. The CDR3 DNA sequence: TGTGCCAGCAGCACCTATAACGGACAGTACAATGAGCAGTTCTTC.

This clone has only one observation. The V call is TRBV7-2, the J call TRBJ2-1; 12 bases align to TRBD2. Trimming took 6 bases from V and 6 from J; bases not matched to a gene: 6. CDR1 and CDR2 from the germline V gene are SGHTA and FQGNSA. The CDR3 runs 15 residues. The CDR3 protein is CASSRTSGVLNEQFF. As DNA, the CDR3 is TGTGCCAGCAGTCGGACTAGCGGGGTACTCAATGAGCAGTTCTTC.

This chain uses TRBV19 with TRBJ1-5, with 10 nucleotides matching TRBD1. The CDR3 runs to 15 residues. The V gene's germline CDR1 is LNHDA and CDR2 SQIVND (reference sequence). V lost 9 bases to trimming and J lost 3 bases; unmatched junction nucleotides: 8. The CDR3: CASGRDRGYNQPQHF. The CDR3, as DNA: TGTGCCAGCGGAAGGGACAGGGGCTACAATCAGCCCCAGCATTTT.

The chain carries TRBV6-1 and TRBJ1-1, with TRBD1 matching over 7 bases. CDR1 is MNHNS, CDR2 SASEGT, per germline. Unmatched junction bases numbered 8, after V lost 7 bases and J lost 6 bases. The CDR3 consists of 13 residues. This CDR3 is CASKEGARAEAFF. The CDR3 DNA follows: TGTGCCAGCAAGGAGGGGGCGAGAGCTGAAGCTTTCTTT.

This chain uses TRBV6-6 with TRBJ2-2, with D unresolved. The CDR3 extends over 13 amino acids. Deletions cut 7 bases from V and 5 bases from J, with 11 bases between. CDR1 is MNHNY, CDR2 SVGAGI, per germline (reference sequence). The CDR3 bases are TGTGCCAGCAATCCATCCCCGACCGGGGAGCTGTTTTTT. This sequence encodes CASNPSPTGELFF.

This clone was detected once. The V call is TRBV29-1, the J call TRBJ2-7; possible D gene TRBD1, 6 bases. Between the trimmed V and J ends, which lost 5 bases and 3 bases, there was a span of 17 bases. Germline V gene sequence: CDR1 SQVTM, CDR2 ANQGSEA. This CDR3 contains 14 residues. The chain's CDR3 is CSVLQGYPDYEQYF. The CDR3, as DNA: TGCAGCGTTCTACAGGGATATCCCGACTACGAGCAGTACTTC.

The V gene is TRBV7-2, the J gene TRBJ2-7, with D possibly matching TRBD1 (6 bases). Trimming pared 6 bases from V and 4 bases from J, leaving 10 bases between. This CDR3 comprises 12 residues. Germline V CDR1 and CDR2: SGHTA, FQGNSA. Here the CDR3 DNA reads TGTGCCAGCAGTCCCAGGGGTTACGAGCAGTACTTC. Protein sequence: CASSPRGYEQYF.

This rearrangement joins TRBV19 to TRBJ1-1; D is ambiguous. The CDR3 length is 14 residues. With 5 bases removed from V and 6 bases from J, the gap between germline ends came to 16 bases. The germline gives CDR1 LNHDA, CDR2 SQIVND (reference sequence). The CDR3 loop reads CASSSQDFVAEAFF. In DNA, the CDR3 is TGTGCCAGTAGTTCTCAGGACTTTGTGGCTGAAGCTTTCTTT.

The chain combines TRBV11-2 with TRBJ2-3; 12 nucleotides agree with TRBD2. This CDR3 contains 19 residues. J gave up 2 bases and V 2 bases, and 11 bases lay outside the gene matches. CDR1 is SGHAT, CDR2 FQNNGV, per germline. CDR3 in amino acids: CASSLWPSSGRAPTDTQYF. The CDR3 coding sequence is TGTGCCAGCAGCTTATGGCCCTCTAGCGGGAGGGCCCCCACAGATACGCAGTATTTT.

This clone was seen a single time. This chain links TRBV4-3 with TRBJ1-1; D is ambiguous. The V and J ends lost 0 bases and 2 bases respectively, with 10 bases between them. Germline CDR1 and CDR2: LGHNA and YSLEER. CDR3 size: 15 residues. In nucleotides, the CDR3 is TGCGCCAGCAGCCAAGAAAGTCAGGTTAACACTGAAGCTTTCTTT. Amino acids: CASSQESQVNTEAFF.

CDR3 bases: TGTGCCAGCAGTGAATGGGCAGCCTACGAGCAGTACTTC. This gives the protein CASSEWAAYEQYF. The chain joins TRBV6-1 to TRBJ2-7; D unclear. The CDR3 spans 13 residues. V was clipped by 2 bases and J by 2 bases, with 7 bases between them. Germline CDR1 is MNHNS and CDR2 is SASEGT.

This chain uses TRBV19 with TRBJ2-7; unclear D gene. Germline V gene lookup returns CDR1 LNHDA and CDR2 SQIVND (reference sequence). V gave up 4 bases and J gave up 7 bases, with 17 bases separating them. The CDR3 covers 14 residues. CDR3 DNA sequence: TGTGCCAGTAGTAAGGCAGGCGGCAGGTGGGAGCAGTACTTC. This sequence encodes CASSKAGGRWEQYF.